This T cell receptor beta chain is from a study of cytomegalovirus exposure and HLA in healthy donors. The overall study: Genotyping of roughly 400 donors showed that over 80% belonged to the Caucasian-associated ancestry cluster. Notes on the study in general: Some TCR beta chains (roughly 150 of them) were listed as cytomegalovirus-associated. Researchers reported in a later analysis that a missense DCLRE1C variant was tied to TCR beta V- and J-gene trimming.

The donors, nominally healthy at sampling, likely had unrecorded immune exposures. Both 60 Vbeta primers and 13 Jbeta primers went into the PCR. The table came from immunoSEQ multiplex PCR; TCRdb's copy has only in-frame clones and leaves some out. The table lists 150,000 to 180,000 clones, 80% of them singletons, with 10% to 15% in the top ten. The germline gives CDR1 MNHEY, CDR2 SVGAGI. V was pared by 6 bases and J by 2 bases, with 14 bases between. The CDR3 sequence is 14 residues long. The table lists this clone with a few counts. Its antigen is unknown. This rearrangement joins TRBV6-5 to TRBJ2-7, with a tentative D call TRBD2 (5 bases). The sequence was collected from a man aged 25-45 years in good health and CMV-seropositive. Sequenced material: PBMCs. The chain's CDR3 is CASSPSPATYEQYF. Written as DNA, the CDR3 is TGTGCCAGCAGCCCTAGCCCCGCTACCTACGAGCAGTACTTC.